These 8 T cell receptor beta chains share one sample of origin, sequenced in a study of identical twins. MiXCR, run by TCRdb on the 5' RACE reads, gives a single entry per CDR3 protein. The sample lists hundreds of thousands of distinct CDR3 sequences, around 6.8% seen once, with less than 2.5% in the top ten. This sample also appeared in a second study, on yellow fever vaccine responses in identical twins.

The sequenced sample consisted of memory (CD45RO+) T cells sorted from blood. All receptors come from a woman under 30 in good health.

The rearrangement uses TRBV28 and TRBJ2-7; 12 bases are shared with TRBD1. V shed 9 bases and J 6 bases; nucleotides not matched to a gene: 3. Germline V gene lookup returns CDR1 MDHEN and CDR2 SYDVKM. This CDR3 comprises 12 residues. This CDR3 reads CASSGQGAEQYF. CDR3 coding DNA: TGTGCCAGTTCGGGACAGGGGGCCGAGCAGTACTTC.

This clonotype was seen a few times. The chain employs TRBV14 and TRBJ1-5, with a possible D match to TRBD1 (5 bases). Per germline, CDR1 SGHDN and CDR2 FVKESK. The CDR3 extends over 17 amino acids. V lost 3 bases and J 2 bases, leaving 17 bases between the germline ends. The CDR3 nucleotides read TGTGCCAGCAGCCATCCAGACAGTACCCGCTGCAATCAGCCCCAGCATTTT. Its translation is CASSHPDSTRCNQPQHF.

This clonotype was detected many times. The chain couples TRBV10-1 to TRBJ2-2, with a possible D match to TRBD2 (5 bases). Between the trimmed V and J ends, which lost 7 bases and 5 bases, there was a span of 8 bases. From germline, CDR1 is WNHNN and CDR2 SYGVQD (reference sequence). The CDR3 contains 12 residues. The CDR3: CASMTTTGELFF. In nucleotides, the CDR3 is TGCGCCAGCATGACTACTACCGGGGAGCTGTTTTTT.

There are a few counts of this clonotype. The chain links TRBV5-6 to TRBJ2-3; 7 bases agree with TRBD2. The CDR3 is made up of 15 amino acids. V dropped 0 bases and J dropped 3; count of bases not matched to a gene: 4. Germline V gene sequence: CDR1 SGHDT, CDR2 YYEEEE. CDR3 nucleotide sequence: TGTGCCAGCAGCTTGGGGCTAGCGGAAACAGATACGCAGTATTTT. Protein sequence: CASSLGLAETDTQYF.

In this sample, this clonotype turned up many times. This chain uses TRBV29-1 with TRBJ1-4; D remains ambiguous. Germline lookup yields CDR1 SQVTM and CDR2 ANQGSEA. Trimming took off 6 bases at V and 7 bases at J, with 15 bases between the two ends. CDR3 length: 13 residues. CDR3 protein: CSVRREGGEKLFF. The CDR3 DNA reads TGCAGCGTCCGTCGAGAGGGTGGTGAAAAACTGTTTTTT.

The chain combines TRBV11-2 with TRBJ2-7, with D perhaps matching TRBD1 or TRBD2 (5 bases each). V was cut by 7 bases and J by 0 bases, with 10 bases left in between. This CDR3 is built from 13 residues. From germline, CDR1 is SGHAT and CDR2 FQNNGV. The CDR3 spells CASTPGSSYEQYF. CDR3 DNA: TGTGCCAGCACCCCAGGGAGCTCCTACGAGCAGTACTTC. The full variable domain, completed using reference TRBV11-2 and TRBJ2-7, is EAGVAQSPRYKIIEKRQSVAFWCNPISGHATLYWYQQILGQGPKLLIQFQNNGVVDDSQLPKDRFSAERLKGVDSTLKIQPAKLEDSAVYLCASTPGSSYEQYFGPGTRLTVT.

This clonotype was observed at least ten times. This chain links TRBV20-1 with TRBJ2-5; 13 nucleotides line up with TRBD2. J was trimmed by 4 bases and V by 6 bases; bases with no gene match: 8. The CDR3 contains 15 residues. Germline CDR1 is DFQATT and CDR2 is SNEGSKA (reference sequence). CDR3 DNA sequence: TGCAGTGCCGGGACTAGCGGGGTGGGGGGAGAGACCCAGTACTTC. Translating it yields CSAGTSGVGGETQYF.

CDR3 protein: CASSQGALSSYNEQFF. The CDR3 DNA follows: TGCGCCAGCAGCCAAGGAGCGCTGAGCTCCTACAATGAGCAGTTCTTC. The genes are TRBV4-3 and TRBJ2-1; D is uncertain. CDR1 is LGHNA and CDR2 is YSLEER in the germline V gene. The germline V and J ends were trimmed by 1 base and 0 bases, with 10 bases remaining between them. CDR3 length: 16 amino acids.